The source of this TCR beta chain is a study of T cells in localized non-small cell lung cancer (dated by TCRdb to about 2020). Concerning the study at large: The study analyzed T cell repertoires of over 200 early-stage NSCLC patients, comparing tumors and uninvolved tumor-adjacent lungs. The cohort was made up of roughly 250 treatment-naive NSCLC patients whose localized lung tumors had been resected. A mean age of approximately 70 years was recorded for the NSCLC patients, of whom more than 120 were male and 95 to 110 were female. General study outcomes and caveats: Because multi-region tumor sequencing was not done, intratumor heterogeneity could not be ruled out. Higher blood T cell density associated with longer overall survival, while higher adjacent-lung clonality associated with shorter survival. A median of approximately 53 of the top 100 tumor clones turned up in the paired uninvolved adjacent lung, and 25 to 35 of those clones also ranked among the top 100 of that same adjacent lung. Because of the exploratory design, TCR variables were selected using unadjusted p-values without false-discovery rate correction. Uninvolved tumor-adjacent lung showed the highest T cell clonality, higher than tumor, which suggests more focused antigenic responses in the uninvolved tumor-adjacent lung.

With regard to this clone: Its binding antigen is unknown. Per-base qualities were not stored, and no clone one base away is much larger.

Its CDR3 holds 16 amino acids, cysteine through phenylalanine. Left in the record is the CDR3 DNA by itself, 48 bases read in frame from the first base. The germline V gene yields SGDLS for CDR1 and YYNGEE for CDR2. For this chain, trimming is 2 bases at the V end and 6 bases at the J end, and the number of junction bases without a gene match is 5. The immunoSEQ Assay was used to sequence TCR beta CDR3 regions from DNA. Concerning the study's data processing: To compute T cell density, TCR beta template counts were normalized to usable DNA, which was estimated by amplifying housekeeping genes. Richness was estimated using the preseqR package, with extrapolation to 400,000 templates for PBMC samples and to 120,000 templates for tissue samples. Clonality was defined as one minus Pielou's evenness. Tissue-enriched TCRs were identified by differential abundance testing using productive amino-acid clonotypes, minimum total count 5 and alpha 0.1. The Jaccard Index and the Morisita Overlap Index were used to measure how much the repertoires overlapped between compartments. GLIPH grouped TCR beta CDR3s together with public tetramer-defined viral CDR3s, and a viral motif had to include at least three viral sequences and also show V-gene enrichment. In its TCRdb copy, this immuneACCESS table keeps in-frame sequences only and misses some clones. Where compared with another copy, unresolved V genes explain less than half of these, and the others have no known cause. That table is the source of V, J and clone size, and D and trimming were worked out from the DNA. The sample profile shows about 8,800 clones; 90% of them were found once. Roughly 15% of the sample comes from the top ten.

At diagnosis, tumor, uninvolved tumor-adjacent lung and peripheral blood were collected and then preserved as a mix of FFPE and fresh-frozen material. For TCR repertoire profiling, the blood samples were analyzed as peripheral blood mononuclear cells. The chain couples TRBV9 to TRBJ1-6; 10 of the junction bases match TRBD1. This sequence was found in a male donor older than 55 with stage III squamous cell lung carcinoma. The material was peripheral blood, obtained before any cancer treatment. The DNA is as follows: TGTGCCAGCAGCGTCGCGGGACAGGGGCTTAATTCACCCCTCCACTTT. The translation is CASSVAGQGLNSPLHF. When the CDR3 is completed using the reference TRBV9 and TRBJ1-6 genes on either side, the full variable domain is DSGVTQTPKHLITATGQRVTLRCSPRSGDLSVYWYQQSLDQGLQFLIQYYNGEERAKGNILERFSAQQFPDLHSELNLSSLELGDSALYFCASSVAGQGLNSPLHFGNGTRLTVT.